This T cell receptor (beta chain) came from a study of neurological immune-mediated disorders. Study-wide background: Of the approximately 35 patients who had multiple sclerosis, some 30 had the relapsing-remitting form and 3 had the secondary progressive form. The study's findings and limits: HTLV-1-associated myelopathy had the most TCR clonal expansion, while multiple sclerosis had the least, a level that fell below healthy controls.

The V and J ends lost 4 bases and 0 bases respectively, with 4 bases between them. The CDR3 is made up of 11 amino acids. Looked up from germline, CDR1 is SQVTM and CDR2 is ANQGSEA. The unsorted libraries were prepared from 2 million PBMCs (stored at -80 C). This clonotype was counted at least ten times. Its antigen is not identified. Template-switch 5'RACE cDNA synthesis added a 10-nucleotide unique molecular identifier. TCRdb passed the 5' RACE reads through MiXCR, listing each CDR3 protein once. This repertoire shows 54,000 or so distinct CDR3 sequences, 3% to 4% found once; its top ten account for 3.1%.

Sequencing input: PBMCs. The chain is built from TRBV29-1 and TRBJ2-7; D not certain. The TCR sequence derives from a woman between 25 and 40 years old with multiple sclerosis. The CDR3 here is CSVVTSYEQYF. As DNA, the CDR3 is TGCAGCGTTGTTACCTCCTACGAGCAGTACTTC.